What follows are 20 T cell receptor beta chains derived from one specimen sequenced in a study of blood T cell repertoires in COVID-19. Sequencing used immunoSEQ multiplex PCR; TCRdb keeps in-frame clones, though not all of them. The repertoire holds 100,000 to 150,000 clones, with 65% to 90% as singletons. Sequencing input: peripheral blood. All receptors derive from a man older than 75 with active or convalescent COVID-19.

The sample holds one count of this clone. This rearrangement joins TRBV2 to TRBJ1-6; 9 positions match TRBD1. This CDR3 has 14 amino acids. Germline loops: CDR1 SNHLY, CDR2 FYNNEI. V lost 6 bases and J lost 10; bases outside the gene matches: 7. The DNA for the CDR3 is TGTGCCAGCAGAATGGGACAGGGTCTCTCACCCCTCCACTTT. Translating gives CASRMGQGLSPLHF.

The chain carries TRBV24-1 and TRBJ2-1, with 11 nucleotides matching TRBD2. The junction had 13 bases not matched to a gene; V was cut back by 5 bases and J by 8 bases. The CDR3 is 17 amino acids. The germline gives CDR1 KGHDR, CDR2 SFDVKD. Here the CDR3 reads CATSGNLLAGVRDEQFF. CDR3 nucleotides: TGTGCCACCAGTGGGAACCTACTAGCGGGAGTAAGGGATGAGCAGTTCTTC.

V gene TRBV19 combines with J gene TRBJ1-2, with D possibly being TRBD1 (6 bases). Looked up from germline, CDR1 is LNHDA and CDR2 is SQIVND (reference sequence). The CDR3 runs 16 residues. The germline V and J ends were trimmed by 7 bases and 2 bases, with 20 bases remaining between them. The CDR3 nucleotides read TGTGCCAGTAAGAGGGGGTGGACCGAAAGCAACTATGGCTACACCTTC. Translated: CASKRGWTESNYGYTF.

The V and J genes are TRBV7-3 and TRBJ2-5, with D possibly matching TRBD1 (6 bases). The ends were cut back, 1 base at V and 4 bases at J, with 7 bases in the middle. Germline V gene lookup returns CDR1 SGHTA and CDR2 FQGTGA. The CDR3 sequence is 13 residues long. CDR3 residues: CASSLRDTETQYF. The CDR3 nucleotides read TGTGCCAGCAGCTTAAGGGACACAGAGACCCAGTACTTC.

The V call is TRBV19, the J call TRBJ1-2, with D unresolved. This CDR3 has 16 residues. The V end lost 1 base, the J end lost 7 bases, and 19 bases lay between the germline ends. CDR1 is LNHDA, CDR2 SQIVND, per germline (reference sequence). The CDR3 region has the DNA TGTGCCAGTAGTATAGCTGGGAGGAGTCTTTTCGTTGGCTACACCTTC. Translating gives CASSIAGRSLFVGYTF.

The chain joins TRBV24-1 to TRBJ2-1; D gene ambiguous. Trimming shortened V by 4 bases and J by 5 bases, and 14 bases separated the two germline ends. This CDR3 is 15 amino acids long. CDR1 is KGHDR and CDR2 is SFDVKD in the germline V gene. The CDR3 here is CATSDFVLSNNEQFF. DNA for the CDR3: TGTGCCACCAGTGACTTTGTACTAAGTAACAATGAGCAGTTCTTC.

The rearrangement links TRBV6-4 to TRBJ1-1, with D perhaps TRBD1 (5 bases). Germline V gene lookup returns CDR1 MRHNA and CDR2 SNTAGT. The CDR3 is made up of 14 amino acids. V was pared by 3 bases and J by 5 bases, with 13 bases between. As DNA, the CDR3 is TGTGCCAGCAGTGAATTTTGGGGGGGGACTGAAGCTTTCTTT. Protein sequence: CASSEFWGGTEAFF.

This clone was counted a few times. J is TRBJ2-2 and V is TRBV11-1, with 7 bases that match TRBD2. The length of the CDR3 is 15 residues. The germline V gene encodes CDR1 SGHAT and CDR2 FQDESV (reference sequence). V lost 3 bases to trimming and J lost 4 bases; unmatched junction nucleotides: 5. This CDR3 reads CASSFGGGVTGELFF. Here the CDR3 DNA reads TGTGCCAGCAGCTTCGGCGGGGGAGTCACCGGGGAGCTGTTTTTT.

The chain couples TRBV12-2 to TRBJ2-1; the tabulated D call, TRBD1, remains unverified against the DNA. TRBV12-2 is reported as a pseudogene. The CDR3 is 21 amino acids. CDR3 region: CASRPRLKGQGNFCSYNEQFF. The CDR3 nucleotides read TGTGCAAGTCGCCCACGACTTAAAGGACAGGGGAATTTTTGCTCCTACAATGAGCAGTTCTTC.

This chain links TRBV2 with TRBJ1-2, with unresolved D. V shed 0 bases and J shed 4 bases, with 15 bases lying between them. This CDR3 comprises 16 residues. Germline-derived CDR1 and CDR2 are SNHLY and FYNNEI. This CDR3 reads CASSEASRLVGYGYTF. DNA of the CDR3: TGTGCCAGCAGTGAAGCGTCCCGATTAGTTGGCTATGGCTACACCTTC.

The rearrangement uses TRBV14 and TRBJ1-1; no clear D. V shed 0 bases and J shed 6 bases, with 11 bases lying between them. The CDR3 runs 14 residues. Germline CDR1 SGHDN, CDR2 FVKESK. The CDR3 region is CASSQESRTSEAFF. In DNA form, the CDR3 reads TGTGCCAGCAGCCAAGAATCCAGGACTTCTGAAGCTTTCTTT.

This clone has just a few counts. This chain links TRBV7-9 with TRBJ1-6, with D hard to call. V was clipped by 3 bases and J by 4 bases, with 7 bases between them. CDR1 and CDR2 (germline): SEHNR, FQNEAQ (reference sequence). This CDR3 spans 14 amino acids. DNA for the CDR3: TGTGCCAGCAGCTTGACAACGTATAATTCACCCCTCCACTTT. Amino acids: CASSLTTYNSPLHF.

V and J are TRBV15 and TRBJ2-2; D not resolved. The CDR3 runs 18 residues. The V gene's germline CDR1 is LNHNV and CDR2 YYDKDF (reference sequence). V dropped 3 bases and J dropped 6 bases, with 23 bases sitting between them. The CDR3 spells CATSSQTTAVALSGELFF. DNA of the CDR3: TGTGCCACCAGCAGTCAGACCACGGCGGTGGCACTCTCCGGGGAGCTGTTTTTT.

V and J are TRBV4-2 and TRBJ1-5; D not resolved. CDR1 and CDR2 from the germline V gene are LGHNA and YNFKEQ. Between the trimmed V and J ends, which lost 1 base and 0 bases, there was a span of 7 bases. The CDR3 is 15 amino acids. This chain's CDR3 is CASSQAGYSNQPQHF. CDR3 in DNA: TGTGCCAGCAGCCAAGCCGGGTATAGCAATCAGCCCCAGCATTTT.

This clone was detected once. The chain combines TRBV7-6 with TRBJ1-1; the D gene is possibly TRBD1 (5 bases). The V and J ends lost 5 bases and 6 bases respectively, with 16 bases between them. The CDR3 contains 14 residues. Germline V gene sequence: CDR1 SGHVS, CDR2 FNYEAQ. The CDR3 nucleotides read TGTGCCAGCAGCCACACTCTCGGACAATCTGAAGCTTTCTTT. Translating gives CASSHTLGQSEAFF.

This clone was recorded a few times. This sequence joins TRBV11-2 and TRBJ2-5; D gene unclear. V lost 0 bases and J 4 bases, leaving 6 bases between the germline ends. The CDR3 is 13 amino acids. Per germline, CDR1 SGHAT and CDR2 FQNNGV. The CDR3 DNA follows: TGTGCCAGCAGCTTAGATCTCCGAGAGACCCAGTACTTC. Protein product: CASSLDLRETQYF.

This clone was recorded once. The chain combines TRBV9 with TRBJ1-1; the match to TRBD1 covers 7 bases. The germline V gene has CDR1 SGDLS and CDR2 YYNGEE. The CDR3 is 15 residues long. Losses at the gene ends were 4 bases for V and 3 bases for J; bases not matched to a gene: 9. In DNA form, the CDR3 reads TGTGCCAGCAGCAATAGCAGGGGGTATGACACTGAAGCTTTCTTT. Its translation: CASSNSRGYDTEAFF.

CDR3 protein: CASRRTHATDTQYF. CDR3 sequence (DNA): TGTGCCAGCAGAAGGACTCACGCCACAGATACGCAGTATTTT. The chain links TRBV6-5 to TRBJ2-3; tentatively, D is TRBD2 (5 bases). Per the germline V gene, CDR1 is MNHEY and CDR2 is SVGAGI. Trimming took off 6 bases at V and 2 bases at J, with 12 bases between the two ends. This CDR3 comprises 14 residues.

This chain joins TRBV6-5 and TRBJ2-5, with TRBD2 identical over 10 bases. The germline V gene has CDR1 MNHEY and CDR2 SVGAGI. CDR3 length: 13 amino acids. The J segment lost 1 base and the V segment lost 7 bases, leaving 0 bases of the junction unmatched. The CDR3 loop is CASTSGGQETQYF. DNA for the CDR3: TGTGCCAGCACTAGCGGGGGCCAAGAGACCCAGTACTTC.

This clone appeared many times. This rearrangement joins TRBV9 to TRBJ2-3; 10 bases agree with TRBD1. Losses at the gene ends were 3 bases for V and 2 bases for J; bases not matched to a gene: 9. Per germline, CDR1 SGDLS and CDR2 YYNGEE. This CDR3 has 17 amino acids. CDR3: CASSAGQGLTYTDTQYF. In DNA form, the CDR3 reads TGTGCCAGCAGCGCGGGACAGGGGTTGACTTACACAGATACGCAGTATTTT.